A selection of T cell receptor beta chains follows, all from one sample in a study of blood T cell repertoires in COVID-19. TCRdb's table, derived via immunoSEQ multiplex PCR, lists solely in-frame clones and lacks some. The data hold a few hundred thousand clones, with about 86% observed a single time. Sequencing was done on a sample of peripheral blood. All receptors come from a man in his late teens or twenties with active or convalescent COVID-19. The conserved cysteine and the conserved F or W are not part of the CDR3 here. The order of the fields is CDR3 length, V gene, J gene, CDR3 protein.

len: 13; v_gene: TRBV6-6; j_gene: TRBJ1-4; CDR3aa: ASSYPDRGYEKLF
len: 13; v_gene: TRBV5-1; j_gene: TRBJ2-2; CDR3aa: ASSSLEANTGELF
len: 13; v_gene: TRBV7-6; j_gene: TRBJ2-7; CDR3aa: ASRLGGSQDYEQY
len: 12; v_gene: TRBV5-1; j_gene: TRBJ1-5; CDR3aa: ASSWTGPNQPQH
len: 11; v_gene: TRBV29-1; j_gene: TRBJ1-3; CDR3aa: SVEANPGNTIY
len: 12; v_gene: TRBV5-1; j_gene: TRBJ2-3; CDR3aa: ASSSAGGTDTQY
len: 12; v_gene: TRBV3-1/TRBV3-2; j_gene: TRBJ1-2; CDR3aa: ASSQSEQGYGYT
len: 10; v_gene: TRBV27; j_gene: TRBJ1-1; CDR3aa: ASTTGGGTAF
len: 14; v_gene: TRBV12-5; j_gene: TRBJ1-3; CDR3aa: ASGLLIGRAGNTIY
len: 13; v_gene: TRBV21-1; j_gene: TRBJ2-3; CDR3aa: ASTSGWGGTDTQY
len: 13; v_gene: TRBV11-1; j_gene: TRBJ2-7; CDR3aa: ASSFTSAGSYEQY
len: 13; v_gene: TRBV4-1; j_gene: TRBJ1-6; CDR3aa: ASSQDRGRNSPLH
len: 11; v_gene: TRBV6-5; j_gene: TRBJ2-5; CDR3aa: ASSRDRAETQY
len: 12; v_gene: TRBV5-1; j_gene: TRBJ2-7; CDR3aa: ASSLATRGYEQY
len: 13; v_gene: TRBV7-2; j_gene: TRBJ1-6; CDR3aa: ASSFMGGSGSPLH
len: 11; v_gene: TRBV30; j_gene: TRBJ1-2; CDR3aa: AWSFRDRGGYT
len: 11; v_gene: TRBV9; j_gene: TRBJ1-6; CDR3aa: ASSVGGGSPLH
len: 10; v_gene: TRBV13; j_gene: TRBJ2-7; CDR3aa: ASSFNSYEQY
len: 13; v_gene: TRBV4-3; j_gene: TRBJ2-1; CDR3aa: ASSQDPTSANEQF
len: 12; v_gene: TRBV5-6; j_gene: TRBJ1-1; CDR3aa: ASSLKHLNTEAF
len: 13; v_gene: TRBV5-1; j_gene: TRBJ1-1; CDR3aa: ASSYDRLGNTEAF
len: 15; v_gene: TRBV7-2; j_gene: TRBJ1-4; CDR3aa: ASGKYFPGQGKEKLF
len: 10; v_gene: TRBV19; j_gene: TRBJ2-7; CDR3aa: ASIGGTHEQY
len: 12; v_gene: TRBV29-1; j_gene: TRBJ2-5; CDR3aa: SVEEPGRSETQY
len: 13; v_gene: TRBV9; j_gene: TRBJ1-6; CDR3aa: ASSGWTADNSPLH
len: 9; v_gene: TRBV20-1; j_gene: TRBJ1-2; CDR3aa: SAHADYGYT
len: 12; v_gene: TRBV30; j_gene: TRBJ1-2; CDR3aa: AWSWATRDYGYT
len: 11; v_gene: TRBV28; j_gene: TRBJ1-5; CDR3aa: ASSLTRNQPQH
len: 11; v_gene: TRBV30; j_gene: TRBJ1-1; CDR3aa: AWSAGQNTEAF
len: 15; v_gene: TRBV11-2; j_gene: TRBJ2-1; CDR3aa: ASSPGLMAGGYNEQF
len: 13; v_gene: TRBV29-1; j_gene: TRBJ2-2; CDR3aa: SVLTGGANTGELF
len: 10; v_gene: TRBV7-2; j_gene: TRBJ2-7; CDR3aa: ASSRGGYEQY
len: 13; v_gene: TRBV2; j_gene: TRBJ2-1; CDR3aa: ASSEAGLDYNEQF
len: 10; v_gene: TRBV30; j_gene: TRBJ1-3; CDR3aa: AWRGPGNTIY
len: 13; v_gene: TRBV28; j_gene: TRBJ1-4; CDR3aa: ASSAFNGANEKLF
len: 10; v_gene: TRBV27; j_gene: TRBJ2-1; CDR3aa: ASGRAEVEQF
len: 11; v_gene: TRBV5-5; j_gene: TRBJ2-7; CDR3aa: ASRKQGAREQY
len: 11; v_gene: TRBV5-6; j_gene: TRBJ2-7; CDR3aa: ARFTRQGTEQY
len: 11; v_gene: TRBV4-3; j_gene: TRBJ2-3; CDR3aa: ASSKARVDTQY
len: 14; v_gene: TRBV18; j_gene: TRBJ1-5; CDR3aa: ASSRLRAGENQPQH
len: 9; v_gene: TRBV28; j_gene: TRBJ1-5; CDR3aa: ATGVNQPQH
len: 13; v_gene: TRBV3-1/TRBV3-2; j_gene: TRBJ1-6; CDR3aa: ASSQEGAAGSPLH
len: 11; v_gene: TRBV2; j_gene: TRBJ2-7; CDR3aa: ASTSVRAYEQY
len: 14; v_gene: TRBV19; j_gene: TRBJ2-7; CDR3aa: ASSMGKRGASYEQY
len: 10; v_gene: TRBV19; j_gene: TRBJ2-5; CDR3aa: ASGPAGGAQY
len: 12; v_gene: TRBV7-9; j_gene: TRBJ1-4; CDR3aa: ASSSGRVEEKLF
len: 12; v_gene: TRBV3-1/TRBV3-2; j_gene: TRBJ2-5; CDR3aa: ASSLRTGGETQY